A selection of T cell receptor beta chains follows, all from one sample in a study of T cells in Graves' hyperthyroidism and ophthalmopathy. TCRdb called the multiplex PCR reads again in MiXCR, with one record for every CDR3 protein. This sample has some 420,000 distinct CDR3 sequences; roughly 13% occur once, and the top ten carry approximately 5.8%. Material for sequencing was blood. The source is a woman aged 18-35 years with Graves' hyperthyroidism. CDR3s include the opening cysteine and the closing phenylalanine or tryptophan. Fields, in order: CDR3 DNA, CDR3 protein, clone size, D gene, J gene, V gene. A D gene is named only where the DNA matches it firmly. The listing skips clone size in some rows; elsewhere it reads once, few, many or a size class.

CDR3nt: TGCAGTGCTCCTGTACTTAGCGGGGCTAGCTCCTACGAGCAGTACTTC
CDR3aa: CSAPVLSGASSYEQYF
abundance: many
d_gene: TRBD2
j_gene: TRBJ2-7
v_gene: TRBV20-1

CDR3nt: TGCGCCAGCAGTGAGAGCGGCAGGGATCAGCCCCAGCATTTT
CDR3aa: CASSESGRDQPQHF
abundance: many
d_gene: -
j_gene: TRBJ1-5
v_gene: TRBV10-2

CDR3nt: TGTGCCAGCAGTTTAAGGGTATTGAACGAGCAGTACTTC
CDR3aa: CASSLRVLNEQYF
abundance: many
d_gene: -
j_gene: TRBJ2-7
v_gene: TRBV27

CDR3nt: TGTGCCAGCAGTTTTAGTCTAGCGGGAATCGGCACAGATACGCAGTATTTT
CDR3aa: CASSFSLAGIGTDTQYF
abundance: many
d_gene: TRBD2
j_gene: TRBJ2-3
v_gene: TRBV12-3/TRBV12-4

CDR3nt: TGTGCCAGCAGTTACTCGTCTAGGGGAAGGTATAGCAATCAGCCCCAGCATTTT
CDR3aa: CASSYSSRGRYSNQPQHF
abundance: many
d_gene: -
j_gene: TRBJ1-5
v_gene: TRBV6-5

CDR3nt: TGTGCCAGCGGAGCCCGACTAGCGGACGAGCAGTACTTC
CDR3aa: CASGARLADEQYF
abundance: many
d_gene: TRBD2
j_gene: TRBJ2-7
v_gene: TRBV28

CDR3nt: TGTGCCAGCAGTGACCGACAGGGGAACACTGAAGCTTTCTTT
CDR3aa: CASSDRQGNTEAFF
abundance: few
d_gene: TRBD1
j_gene: TRBJ1-1
v_gene: TRBV6-1

CDR3nt: TGTGCCAGCAGCGTAGCCCCGGACTCTTACGAGCAGTACTTC
CDR3aa: CASSVAPDSYEQYF
abundance: -
d_gene: -
j_gene: TRBJ2-7
v_gene: TRBV9

CDR3nt: TGTGCCACCACCGACAGCCCTGAAGCTTTCTTT
CDR3aa: CATTDSPEAFF
abundance: -
d_gene: -
j_gene: TRBJ1-1
v_gene: TRBV2

CDR3nt: TGTGCCAGCAGTGAATCCGGACAGGGGATAAGTTCACCCCTCCACTTT
CDR3aa: CASSESGQGISSPLHF
abundance: -
d_gene: TRBD1
j_gene: TRBJ1-6
v_gene: TRBV25-1

CDR3nt: TGTGCCACCAGTGGGGCAGGGTCTGAAGAGACCCAGTACTTC
CDR3aa: CATSGAGSEETQYF
abundance: few
d_gene: -
j_gene: TRBJ2-5
v_gene: TRBV24-1

CDR3nt: TGTGCCAGCAGCCCGATTAGTTGGAACTATGGCTACACCTTC
CDR3aa: CASSPISWNYGYTF
abundance: -
d_gene: -
j_gene: TRBJ1-2
v_gene: TRBV14

CDR3nt: TGCAGTGCTAGAGGATCCGGGGGGGTCGCTGAAGCTTTCTTT
CDR3aa: CSARGSGGVAEAFF
abundance: -
d_gene: -
j_gene: TRBJ1-1
v_gene: TRBV20-1

CDR3nt: TGTGCCTGGAGTGTAGGTATAATAGACGGCGGAGAGCAGTTCTTC
CDR3aa: CAWSVGIIDGGEQFF
abundance: many
d_gene: -
j_gene: TRBJ2-1
v_gene: TRBV30

CDR3nt: TGTGCCAGCAGTGTTTCTTCGCTCGAGGAGCAGTACTTC
CDR3aa: CASSVSSLEEQYF
abundance: many
d_gene: -
j_gene: TRBJ2-7
v_gene: TRBV2

CDR3nt: TGCGCCAGCAGCCAAGAACTAGCGGGGCTATACAATGAGCAGTTCTTC
CDR3aa: CASSQELAGLYNEQFF
abundance: many
d_gene: TRBD2
j_gene: TRBJ2-1
v_gene: TRBV3-1

CDR3nt: TGTGCCAGCAGTTACAAAAAGGGATACGAGCAGTACTTC
CDR3aa: CASSYKKGYEQYF
abundance: many
d_gene: -
j_gene: TRBJ2-7
v_gene: TRBV6-2/TRBV6-3

CDR3nt: TGTGCCAGCTGTAGATGGACAAAGGAGACCCAGTACTTC
CDR3aa: CASCRWTKETQYF
abundance: many
d_gene: -
j_gene: TRBJ2-5
v_gene: TRBV6-2/TRBV6-3

CDR3nt: TGTGCCTTTGACAGGGGGAGAAACACCATATATTTT
CDR3aa: CAFDRGRNTIYF
abundance: many
d_gene: TRBD1
j_gene: TRBJ1-3
v_gene: TRBV2

CDR3nt: TGTGCCAGCAGCTTAAGACAGGGAGGTGGGGCCAACGTCCTGACTTTC
CDR3aa: CASSLRQGGGANVLTF
abundance: few
d_gene: -
j_gene: TRBJ2-6
v_gene: TRBV5-6

CDR3nt: TGCAGTGCTTATCAGGGTACGAGCTACACCTTC
CDR3aa: CSAYQGTSYTF
abundance: few
d_gene: -
j_gene: TRBJ1-2
v_gene: TRBV20-1

CDR3nt: TGTGCCAGCAGTTACGACTCAGTCTCCGAGCAGTACTTC
CDR3aa: CASSYDSVSEQYF
abundance: many
d_gene: -
j_gene: TRBJ2-7
v_gene: TRBV6-5

CDR3nt: TGTGCCAGCAGTTTACGATCTGGGGTGGGCCGCGCAGATACGCAGTATTTT
CDR3aa: CASSLRSGVGRADTQYF
abundance: many
d_gene: -
j_gene: TRBJ2-3
v_gene: TRBV12-3/TRBV12-4

CDR3nt: TGTGCCAGCAGCAGGGGACAGGGATTCACTGAAGCTTTCTTT
CDR3aa: CASSRGQGFTEAFF
abundance: many
d_gene: TRBD1
j_gene: TRBJ1-1
v_gene: TRBV12-3/TRBV12-4

CDR3nt: TGCAGTGCTAGAGTAGATAGCGGGAGGGAGGTAGTCTACGAGCAGTACTTC
CDR3aa: CSARVDSGREVVYEQYF
abundance: -
d_gene: TRBD2
j_gene: TRBJ2-7
v_gene: TRBV20-1

CDR3nt: TGTGCCAGCACTCCGGGGACTAGCGGGAACACAGATACGCAGTATTTT
CDR3aa: CASTPGTSGNTDTQYF
abundance: few
d_gene: TRBD2
j_gene: TRBJ2-3
v_gene: TRBV27

CDR3nt: TGTGCCAGCAGTCAACTAGCGTGGGAGACAGATACGCAGTATTTT
CDR3aa: CASSQLAWETDTQYF
abundance: -
d_gene: TRBD2
j_gene: TRBJ2-3
v_gene: TRBV6-2/TRBV6-3

CDR3nt: TGTGCCAGCAGCTTCGACTCTGAGCAGTTCTTC
CDR3aa: CASSFDSEQFF
abundance: -
d_gene: -
j_gene: TRBJ2-1
v_gene: TRBV11-2